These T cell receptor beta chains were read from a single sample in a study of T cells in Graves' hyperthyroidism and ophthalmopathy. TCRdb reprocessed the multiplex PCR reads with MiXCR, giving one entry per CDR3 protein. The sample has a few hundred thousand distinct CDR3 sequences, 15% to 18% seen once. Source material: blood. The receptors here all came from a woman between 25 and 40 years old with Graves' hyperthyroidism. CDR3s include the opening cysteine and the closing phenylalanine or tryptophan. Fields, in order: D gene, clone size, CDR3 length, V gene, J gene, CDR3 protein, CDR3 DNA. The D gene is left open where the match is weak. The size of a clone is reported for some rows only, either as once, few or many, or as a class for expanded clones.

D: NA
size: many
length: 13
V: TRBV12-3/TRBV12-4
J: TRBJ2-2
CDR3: CASTLTRTGELFF
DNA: TGTGCCAGCACCCTGACTAGAACCGGGGAGCTGTTTTTT

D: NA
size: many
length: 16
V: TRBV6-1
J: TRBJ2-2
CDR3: CASSERGRLLTGELFF
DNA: TGTGCCAGCAGTGAACGGGGGCGGCTCTTGACCGGGGAGCTGTTTTTT

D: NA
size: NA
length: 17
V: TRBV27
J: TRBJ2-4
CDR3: CASSYSGLALAKNIQYF
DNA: TGTGCCAGCAGTTATTCGGGTTTAGCGTTAGCCAAAAACATTCAGTACTTC

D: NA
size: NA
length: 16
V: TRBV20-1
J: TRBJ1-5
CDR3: CSARGGQLYSNQPQHF
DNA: TGCAGTGCTAGGGGAGGACAGCTTTATAGCAATCAGCCCCAGCATTTT

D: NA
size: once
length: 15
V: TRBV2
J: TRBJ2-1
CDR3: CASMGGLGAYNEQFF
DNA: TGTGCCAGCATGGGTGGGCTAGGGGCCTACAATGAGCAGTTCTTC

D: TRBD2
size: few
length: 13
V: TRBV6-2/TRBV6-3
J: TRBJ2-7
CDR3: CASNPGGSNEQYF
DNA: TGTGCCAGCAACCCGGGAGGGTCAAACGAGCAGTACTTC

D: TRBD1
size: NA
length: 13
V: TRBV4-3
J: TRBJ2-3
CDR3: CASSGEQGHTQYF
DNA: TGCGCCAGCAGCGGGGAACAGGGGCATACGCAGTATTTT

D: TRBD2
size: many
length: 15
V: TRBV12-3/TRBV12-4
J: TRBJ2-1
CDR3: CASSFGGGPVSEQFF
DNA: TGTGCCAGCAGTTTCGGGGGAGGGCCTGTCAGTGAGCAGTTCTTC

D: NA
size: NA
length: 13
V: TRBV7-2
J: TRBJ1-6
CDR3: CASSPSVGSPLHF
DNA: TGTGCCAGCAGCCCCAGCGTGGGGTCCCCCCTCCACTTT

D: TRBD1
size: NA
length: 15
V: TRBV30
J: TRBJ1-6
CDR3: CAWGQGRRYNSPLHF
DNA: TGTGCCTGGGGACAGGGACGGAGATATAATTCACCCCTCCACTTT

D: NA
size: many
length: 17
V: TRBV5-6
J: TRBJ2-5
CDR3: CASSIRRDTDWGETQYF
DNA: TGTGCCAGCAGCATTCGAAGGGACACTGACTGGGGAGAGACCCAGTACTTC

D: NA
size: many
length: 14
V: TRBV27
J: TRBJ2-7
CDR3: CASSGALDSYEQYF
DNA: TGTGCCAGCAGTGGGGCGTTAGACTCCTACGAGCAGTACTTC

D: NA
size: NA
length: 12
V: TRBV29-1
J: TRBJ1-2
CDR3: CSVEVLGNGYTF
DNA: TGCAGCGTTGAAGTTTTAGGGAATGGCTACACCTTC

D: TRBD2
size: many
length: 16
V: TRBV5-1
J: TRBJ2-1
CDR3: CASSSSGGQGYDEQFF
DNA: TGCGCCAGCAGCTCGAGCGGGGGGCAGGGTTACGATGAGCAGTTCTTC

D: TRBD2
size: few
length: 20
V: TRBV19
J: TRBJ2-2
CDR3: CASSMGFDWTGGLNTGELFF
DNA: TGTGCCAGTAGTATGGGGTTTGATTGGACGGGAGGGTTGAACACCGGGGAGCTGTTTTTT

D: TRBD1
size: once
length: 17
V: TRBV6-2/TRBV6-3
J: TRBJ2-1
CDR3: CASSYSTRGFISYEQFF
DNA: TGTGCCAGCAGTTACTCGACCAGGGGGTTCATTTCCTACGAGCAGTTCTTC

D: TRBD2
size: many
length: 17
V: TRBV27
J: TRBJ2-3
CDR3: CASSFSVRGLAPHTQYF
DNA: TGTGCCAGCAGTTTCTCCGTGCGGGGACTAGCTCCCCATACGCAGTATTTT

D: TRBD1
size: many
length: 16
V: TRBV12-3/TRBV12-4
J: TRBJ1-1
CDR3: CASRPRDRGMNTEAFF
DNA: TGTGCCAGCAGGCCCCGGGACAGGGGCATGAACACTGAAGCTTTCTTT

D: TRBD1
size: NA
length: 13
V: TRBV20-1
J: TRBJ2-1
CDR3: CSAREDRVREQFF
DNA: TGCAGTGCTAGAGAGGACAGGGTACGCGAGCAGTTCTTC

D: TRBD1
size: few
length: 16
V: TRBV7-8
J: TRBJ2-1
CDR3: CASTPLDRGAYNEQFF
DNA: TGTGCCAGCACTCCCTTGGACAGGGGTGCCTACAATGAGCAGTTCTTC

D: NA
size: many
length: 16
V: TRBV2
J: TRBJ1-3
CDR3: CASSVQQSFSGNTIYF
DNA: TGTGCCAGCAGTGTACAACAGTCTTTCTCTGGAAACACCATATATTTT

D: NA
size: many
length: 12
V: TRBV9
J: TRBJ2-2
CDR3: CASSVDVGELFF
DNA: TGTGCCAGCAGCGTAGATGTCGGGGAGCTGTTTTTT

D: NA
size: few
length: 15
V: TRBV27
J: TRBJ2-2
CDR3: CASSFSGRATGELFF
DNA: TGTGCCAGCAGTTTTTCGGGCAGAGCCACCGGGGAGCTGTTTTTT

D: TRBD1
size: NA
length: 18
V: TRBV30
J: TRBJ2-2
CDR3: CAWSRDRGWRDLYRELFF
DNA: TGTGCCTGGAGCCGGGACAGGGGGTGGCGGGACCTCTACCGGGAGCTGTTTTTT

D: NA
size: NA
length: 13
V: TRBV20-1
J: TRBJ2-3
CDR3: CSASSPQPDTQYF
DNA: TGCAGTGCTAGCAGCCCTCAGCCGGATACGCAGTATTTT

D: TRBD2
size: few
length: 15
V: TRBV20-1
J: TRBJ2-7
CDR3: CSARDFGGVGYEQYF
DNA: TGCAGTGCTAGAGATTTTGGGGGGGTGGGTTACGAGCAGTACTTC

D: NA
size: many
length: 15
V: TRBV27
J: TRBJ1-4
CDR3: CASSPEQTTNEKLFF
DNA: TGTGCCAGCAGCCCCGAACAGACAACTAATGAAAAACTGTTTTTT

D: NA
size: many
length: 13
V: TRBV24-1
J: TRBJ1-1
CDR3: CATSDRRNTEAFF
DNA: TGTGCCACCAGTGATCGCCGGAACACTGAAGCTTTCTTT

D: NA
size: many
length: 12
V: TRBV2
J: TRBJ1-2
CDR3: CASSPGSGGYTF
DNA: TGTGCCAGCAGTCCGGGAAGTGGCGGCTACACCTTC

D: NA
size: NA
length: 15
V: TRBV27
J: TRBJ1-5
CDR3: CASSPRAGELQPQHF
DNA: TGTGCCAGCAGTCCCCGGGCAGGAGAACTTCAGCCCCAGCATTTT

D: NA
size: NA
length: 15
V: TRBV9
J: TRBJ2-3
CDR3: CASSLTGGTTDTQYF
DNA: TGTGCCAGCAGCCTCACCGGGGGTACCACAGATACGCAGTATTTT

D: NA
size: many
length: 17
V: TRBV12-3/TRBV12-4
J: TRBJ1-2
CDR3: CASSPAGATLPRYGYTF
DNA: TGTGCCAGCAGTCCAGCAGGGGCGACCTTACCCCGCTATGGCTACACCTTC

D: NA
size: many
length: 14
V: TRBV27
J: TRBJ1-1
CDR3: CASSWPRINTEAFF
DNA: TGTGCCAGCAGTTGGCCCAGGATTAACACTGAAGCTTTCTTT

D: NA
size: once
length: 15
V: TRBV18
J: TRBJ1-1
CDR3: CASAPHQGLGTEAFF
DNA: TGTGCCAGCGCACCCCATCAGGGCCTGGGCACTGAAGCTTTCTTT

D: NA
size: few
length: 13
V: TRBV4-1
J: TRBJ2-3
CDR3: CASSLRRTHTQYF
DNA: TGCGCCAGCAGCCTCCGAAGGACACATACGCAGTATTTT

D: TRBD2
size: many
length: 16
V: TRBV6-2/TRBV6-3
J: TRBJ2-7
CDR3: CASSYHTSGRFYEQYF
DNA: TGTGCCAGCAGTTACCATACTAGCGGGAGGTTCTACGAGCAGTACTTC

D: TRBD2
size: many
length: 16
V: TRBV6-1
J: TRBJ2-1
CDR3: CASSPGLAGPQGEQFF
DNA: TGTGCCAGCAGTCCCGGGCTAGCGGGACCCCAGGGTGAGCAGTTCTTC

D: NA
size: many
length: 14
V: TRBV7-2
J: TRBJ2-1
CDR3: CASSSPWVYNEQFF
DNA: TGTGCCAGCAGCTCCCCCTGGGTCTACAATGAGCAGTTCTTC

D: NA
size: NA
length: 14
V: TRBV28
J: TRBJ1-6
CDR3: CASSPIGANSPLHF
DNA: TGTGCCAGCAGCCCCATAGGGGCTAATTCACCCCTCCACTTT